Listed below are T cell receptor beta chains from one sample, sequenced in a study of neurological immune-mediated disorders. MiXCR, applied by TCRdb to the 5' RACE reads, yields one record per CDR3 protein. In the table there are tens of thousands of distinct CDR3 sequences, under 4.5% of which are singletons. Specimen: PBMCs. The receptors stem from a woman in her forties or fifties with multiple sclerosis. Each CDR3 is given with its conserved first and last residue. Each record gives: J gene, V gene, D gene, clone size, CDR3 protein, CDR3 DNA. D genes are given only for firm matches. Part of the rows lack a size; the others show once, few, many or a class for expanded clones.

J gene: TRBJ2-2; V gene: TRBV29-1; D gene: .; clone size: many; CDR3 protein: CSVARGAGELFF; CDR3 DNA: TGCAGCGTTGCCAGGGGGGCCGGGGAGCTGTTTTTT
J gene: TRBJ2-7; V gene: TRBV12-3/TRBV12-4; D gene: .; clone size: many; CDR3 protein: CASSPWGGQTYEQYF; CDR3 DNA: TGTGCCAGCAGCCCCTGGGGGGGCCAAACCTACGAGCAGTACTTC
J gene: TRBJ2-2; V gene: TRBV5-6; D gene: .; clone size: many; CDR3 protein: CASSRVGTGELFF; CDR3 DNA: TGTGCCAGCAGCAGAGTTGGCACCGGGGAGCTGTTTTTT
J gene: TRBJ2-1; V gene: TRBV6-4; D gene: .; clone size: many; CDR3 protein: CASSDSGTLSYNEQFF; CDR3 DNA: TGTGCCAGCAGTGACTCCGGGACTCTCTCCTACAATGAGCAGTTCTTC
J gene: TRBJ1-1; V gene: TRBV19; D gene: .; clone size: .; CDR3 protein: CASSRGVETEAFF; CDR3 DNA: TGTGCCAGTAGTAGAGGGGTTGAAACTGAAGCTTTCTTT
J gene: TRBJ2-5; V gene: TRBV21-1; D gene: .; clone size: few; CDR3 protein: CASSKGGSQQETQYF; CDR3 DNA: TGTGCCAGCAGCAAAGGGGGGAGTCAACAAGAGACCCAGTACTTC
J gene: TRBJ1-3; V gene: TRBV5-5; D gene: .; clone size: .; CDR3 protein: CASSLSTSGKTIYF; CDR3 DNA: TGTGCCAGCAGCTTGTCAACCTCTGGAAAAACCATATATTTT
J gene: TRBJ1-1; V gene: TRBV7-9; D gene: TRBD1; clone size: many; CDR3 protein: CASSLSGGAGTEAFF; CDR3 DNA: TGTGCCAGCAGCCTATCAGGGGGCGCGGGCACTGAAGCTTTCTTT
J gene: TRBJ1-2; V gene: TRBV20-1; D gene: TRBD1; clone size: many; CDR3 protein: CSASSGQVVYGYTF; CDR3 DNA: TGCAGTGCTAGTTCCGGACAGGTGGTCTATGGCTACACCTTC
J gene: TRBJ2-2; V gene: TRBV29-1; D gene: TRBD2; clone size: many; CDR3 protein: CSVTLAGNTGELFF; CDR3 DNA: TGCAGCGTGACACTAGCGGGGAACACCGGGGAGCTGTTTTTT
J gene: TRBJ1-5; V gene: TRBV5-1; D gene: TRBD1; clone size: few; CDR3 protein: CASSAGTDYNQPQHF; CDR3 DNA: TGCGCCAGCAGCGCGGGGACAGATTACAATCAGCCCCAGCATTTT
J gene: TRBJ2-3; V gene: TRBV24-1; D gene: .; clone size: many; CDR3 protein: CATSLGTPGTDTQYF; CDR3 DNA: TGTGCCACCAGTTTGGGGACTCCCGGCACAGATACGCAGTATTTT
J gene: TRBJ1-5; V gene: TRBV5-1; D gene: .; clone size: many; CDR3 protein: CASSLGASGVNQPQHF; CDR3 DNA: TGCGCCAGCAGCTTGGGAGCCAGTGGGGTCAATCAGCCCCAGCATTTT
J gene: TRBJ1-1; V gene: TRBV12-3/TRBV12-4; D gene: .; clone size: many; CDR3 protein: CASSLGHLEAFF; CDR3 DNA: TGTGCCAGCAGTTTAGGGCACCTTGAAGCTTTCTTT
J gene: TRBJ1-2; V gene: TRBV5-1; D gene: .; clone size: .; CDR3 protein: CVSSLARAAEGYTF; CDR3 DNA: TGCGTCAGCAGCTTGGCCCGTGCCGCGGAGGGCTACACCTTC
J gene: TRBJ2-2; V gene: TRBV5-1; D gene: .; clone size: many; CDR3 protein: CASSLALQAGELFF; CDR3 DNA: TGCGCCAGCAGCTTGGCCCTCCAGGCCGGGGAGCTGTTTTTT
J gene: TRBJ1-2; V gene: TRBV20-1; D gene: .; clone size: many; CDR3 protein: CSARDLTDRRYGYTF; CDR3 DNA: TGCAGTGCTAGAGATCTTACAGATCGACGCTATGGCTACACCTTC
J gene: TRBJ2-7; V gene: TRBV7-2; D gene: .; clone size: many; CDR3 protein: CASSQQQTVYEQYF; CDR3 DNA: TGTGCCAGCAGCCAACAACAGACAGTCTACGAGCAGTACTTC
J gene: TRBJ1-1; V gene: TRBV10-3; D gene: .; clone size: many; CDR3 protein: CAISESGLGPSEAFF; CDR3 DNA: TGTGCCATCAGTGAGTCGGGGCTGGGTCCTTCCGAAGCTTTCTTT
J gene: TRBJ1-2; V gene: TRBV9; D gene: TRBD1; clone size: many; CDR3 protein: CASSPRRDRADGYTF; CDR3 DNA: TGTGCCAGCAGCCCCCGCCGGGACAGGGCTGATGGCTACACCTTC
J gene: TRBJ1-2; V gene: TRBV28; D gene: .; clone size: many; CDR3 protein: CASSFLGGYTF; CDR3 DNA: TGTGCCAGCAGTTTTCTAGGTGGCTACACCTTC
J gene: TRBJ2-1; V gene: TRBV28; D gene: TRBD1; clone size: many; CDR3 protein: CASRPSRGRYNEQFF; CDR3 DNA: TGTGCCAGCCGACCTTCCAGGGGGCGTTACAATGAGCAGTTCTTC
J gene: TRBJ2-1; V gene: TRBV11-1; D gene: TRBD2; clone size: many; CDR3 protein: CATARTRGGNEQFF; CDR3 DNA: TGTGCCACCGCCCGGACTAGAGGCGGTAATGAGCAGTTCTTC
J gene: TRBJ2-7; V gene: TRBV5-1; D gene: TRBD1; clone size: many; CDR3 protein: CATRTGTGEQYF; CDR3 DNA: TGCGCCACCAGGACAGGGACGGGCGAGCAGTACTTC
J gene: TRBJ2-5; V gene: TRBV20-1; D gene: .; clone size: many; CDR3 protein: CSARRTVQETQYF; CDR3 DNA: TGCAGTGCTAGGCGGACAGTCCAAGAGACCCAGTACTTC
J gene: TRBJ2-3; V gene: TRBV5-1; D gene: .; clone size: many; CDR3 protein: CASSRQPGRITDTQYF; CDR3 DNA: TGCGCCAGCAGCCGTCAACCGGGACGAATCACAGATACGCAGTATTTT
J gene: TRBJ1-2; V gene: TRBV12-3/TRBV12-4; D gene: TRBD1; clone size: many; CDR3 protein: CASSLRTGGGDGYTF; CDR3 DNA: TGTGCCAGCAGTTTACGGACAGGGGGTGGGGATGGCTACACCTTC
J gene: TRBJ2-3; V gene: TRBV10-3; D gene: TRBD1; clone size: many; CDR3 protein: CAIGQRTGGSDTQYF; CDR3 DNA: TGTGCCATCGGGCAACGGACAGGGGGTTCGGATACGCAGTATTTT
J gene: TRBJ1-2; V gene: TRBV9; D gene: .; clone size: many; CDR3 protein: CASLREGTNYGYTF; CDR3 DNA: TGTGCCAGCTTAAGAGAGGGGACTAACTATGGCTACACCTTC
J gene: TRBJ2-2; V gene: TRBV9; D gene: .; clone size: many; CDR3 protein: CASSVRRDTTGTGELFF; CDR3 DNA: TGTGCCAGCAGCGTTCGCCGGGACACCACTGGAACCGGGGAGCTGTTTTTT
J gene: TRBJ2-5; V gene: TRBV5-1; D gene: .; clone size: many; CDR3 protein: CASSLWTNLGSGTQYF; CDR3 DNA: TGCGCCAGCAGCTTGTGGACAAACCTGGGTTCGGGGACCCAGTACTTC